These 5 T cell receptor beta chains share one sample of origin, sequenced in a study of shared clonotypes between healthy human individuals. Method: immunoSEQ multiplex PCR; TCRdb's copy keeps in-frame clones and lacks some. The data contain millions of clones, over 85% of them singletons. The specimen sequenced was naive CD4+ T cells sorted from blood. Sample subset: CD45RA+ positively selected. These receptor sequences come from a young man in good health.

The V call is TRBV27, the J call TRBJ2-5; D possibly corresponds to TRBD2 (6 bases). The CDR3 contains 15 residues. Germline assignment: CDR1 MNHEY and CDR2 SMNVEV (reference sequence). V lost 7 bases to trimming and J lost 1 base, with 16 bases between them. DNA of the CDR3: TGTGCCAGCAAGCCTTCGGGACTGCTCCAAGAGACCCAGTACTTC. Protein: CASKPSGLLQETQYF.

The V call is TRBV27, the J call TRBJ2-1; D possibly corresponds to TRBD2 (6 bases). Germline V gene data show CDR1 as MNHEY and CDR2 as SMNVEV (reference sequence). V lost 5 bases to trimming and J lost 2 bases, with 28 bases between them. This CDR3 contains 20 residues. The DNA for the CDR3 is TGTGCCAGCAGTCCTACCTCCGGGACTCCTTTAAAACTAACCTACAATGAGCAGTTCTTC. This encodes CASSPTSGTPLKLTYNEQFF.

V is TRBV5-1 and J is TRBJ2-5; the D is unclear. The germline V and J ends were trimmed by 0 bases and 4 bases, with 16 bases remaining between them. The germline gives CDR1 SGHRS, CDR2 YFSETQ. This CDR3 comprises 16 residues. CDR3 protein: CASSLGGLSFSETQYF. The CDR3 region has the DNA TGCGCCAGCAGCTTGGGAGGCCTTTCGTTTTCAGAGACCCAGTACTTC.

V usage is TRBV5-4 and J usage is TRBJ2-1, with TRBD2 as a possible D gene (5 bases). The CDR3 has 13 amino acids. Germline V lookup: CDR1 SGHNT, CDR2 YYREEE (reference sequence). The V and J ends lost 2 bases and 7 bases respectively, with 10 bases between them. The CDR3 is CASSFGLRNEQFF. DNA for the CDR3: TGTGCCAGCAGCTTTGGACTTCGAAATGAGCAGTTCTTC. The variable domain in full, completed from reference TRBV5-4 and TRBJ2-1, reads ETGVTQSPTHLIKTRGQQVTLRCSSQSGHNTVSWYQQALGQGPQFIFQYYREEENGRGNFPPRFSGLQFPNYSSELNVNALELDDSALYLCASSFGLRNEQFFGPGTRLTVL.

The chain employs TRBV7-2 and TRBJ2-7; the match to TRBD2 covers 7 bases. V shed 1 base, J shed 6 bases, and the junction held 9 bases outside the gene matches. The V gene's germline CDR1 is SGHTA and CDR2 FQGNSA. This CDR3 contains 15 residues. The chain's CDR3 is CASSLDVGGRSEQYF. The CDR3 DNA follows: TGTGCCAGCAGCTTAGACGTGGGAGGGCGTTCCGAGCAGTACTTC.